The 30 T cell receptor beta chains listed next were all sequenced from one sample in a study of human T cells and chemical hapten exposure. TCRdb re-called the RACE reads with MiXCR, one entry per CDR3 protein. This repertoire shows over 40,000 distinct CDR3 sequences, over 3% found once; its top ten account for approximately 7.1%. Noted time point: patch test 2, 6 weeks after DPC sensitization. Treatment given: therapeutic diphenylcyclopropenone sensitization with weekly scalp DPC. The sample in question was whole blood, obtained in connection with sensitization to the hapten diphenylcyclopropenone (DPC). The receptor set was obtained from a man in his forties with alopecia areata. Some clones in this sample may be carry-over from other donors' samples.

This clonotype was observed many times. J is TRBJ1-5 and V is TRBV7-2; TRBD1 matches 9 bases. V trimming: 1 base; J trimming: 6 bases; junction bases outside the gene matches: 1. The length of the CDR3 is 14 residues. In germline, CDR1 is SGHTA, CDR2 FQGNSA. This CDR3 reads CASSLGTGVQPQHF. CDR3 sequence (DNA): TGTGCCAGCAGCTTAGGGACAGGGGTTCAGCCCCAGCATTTT.

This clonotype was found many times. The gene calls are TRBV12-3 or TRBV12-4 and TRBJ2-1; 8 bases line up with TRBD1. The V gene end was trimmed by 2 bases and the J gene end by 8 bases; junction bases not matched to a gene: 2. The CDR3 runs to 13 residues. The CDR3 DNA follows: TGTGCCAGCAGTTTATCAGGGGGCCATGAGCAGTTCTTC. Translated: CASSLSGGHEQFF.

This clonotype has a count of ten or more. The CDR3 loop reads CASKERGRRITEAFF. CDR3 nucleotide sequence: TGTGCCAGCAAAGAGAGGGGGCGACGTATCACTGAAGCTTTCTTT. The chain recombines TRBV28 with TRBJ1-1; 7 bases are a match to TRBD1. The CDR3 length is 15 residues. Germline V gene lookup returns CDR1 MDHEN and CDR2 SYDVKM. V lost 7 bases to trimming and J lost 4 bases; unmatched junction nucleotides: 12. The complete variable domain, with remaining parts taken from reference TRBV28 and TRBJ1-1, reads DVKVTQSSRYLVKRTGEKVFLECVQDMDHENMFWYRQDPGLGLRLIYFSYDVKMKEKGDIPEGYSVSREKKERFSLILESASTNQTSMYLCASKERGRRITEAFFGQGTRLTVV.

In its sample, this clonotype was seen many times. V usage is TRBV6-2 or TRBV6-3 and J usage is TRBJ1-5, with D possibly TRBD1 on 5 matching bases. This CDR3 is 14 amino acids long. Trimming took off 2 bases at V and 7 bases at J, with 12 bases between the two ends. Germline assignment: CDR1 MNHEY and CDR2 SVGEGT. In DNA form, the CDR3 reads TGTGCCAGCAGTTACGTTTCGGGGCGGCAGCCCCAGCATTTT. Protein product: CASSYVSGRQPQHF.

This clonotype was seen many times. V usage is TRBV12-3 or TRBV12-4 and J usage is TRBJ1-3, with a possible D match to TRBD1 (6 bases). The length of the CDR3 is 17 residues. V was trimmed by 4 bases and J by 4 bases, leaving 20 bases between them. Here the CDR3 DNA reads TGTGCCAGCAGTTCCCGGGGGGCGGGGGCGAGGGGAAACACCATATATTTT. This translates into CASSSRGAGARGNTIYF.

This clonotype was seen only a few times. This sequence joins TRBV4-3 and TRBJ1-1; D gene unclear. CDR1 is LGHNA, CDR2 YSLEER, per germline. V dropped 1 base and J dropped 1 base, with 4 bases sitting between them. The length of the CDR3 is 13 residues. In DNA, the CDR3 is TGCGCCAGCAGCCAAGCCCCGAACACTGAAGCTTTCTTT. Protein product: CASSQAPNTEAFF.

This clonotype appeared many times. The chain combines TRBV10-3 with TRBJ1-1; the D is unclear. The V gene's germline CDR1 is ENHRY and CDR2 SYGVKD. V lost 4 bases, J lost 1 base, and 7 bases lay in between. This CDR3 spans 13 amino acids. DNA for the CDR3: TGTGCCATCAGTGGCGGAAGGAACACTGAAGCTTTCTTT. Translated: CAISGGRNTEAFF.

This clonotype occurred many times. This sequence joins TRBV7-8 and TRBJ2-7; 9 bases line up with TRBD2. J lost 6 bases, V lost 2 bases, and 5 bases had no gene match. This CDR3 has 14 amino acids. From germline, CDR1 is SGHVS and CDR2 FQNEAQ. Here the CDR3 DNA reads TGTGCCAGCAGCTTATCTAGCGGGACTGGCGAGCAGTACTTC. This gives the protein CASSLSSGTGEQYF.

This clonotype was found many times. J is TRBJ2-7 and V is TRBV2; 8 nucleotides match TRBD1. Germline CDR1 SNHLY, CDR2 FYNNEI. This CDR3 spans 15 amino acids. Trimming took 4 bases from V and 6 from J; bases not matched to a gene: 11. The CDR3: CASSASGQGAGEQYF. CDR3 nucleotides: TGTGCCAGCAGTGCCTCCGGGCAGGGGGCGGGCGAGCAGTACTTC. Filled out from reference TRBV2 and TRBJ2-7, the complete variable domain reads EPEVTQTPSHQVTQMGQEVILRCVPISNHLYFYWYRQILGQKVEFLVSFYNNEISEKSEIFDDQFSVERPDGSNFTLKIRSTKLEDSAMYFCASSASGQGAGEQYFGPGTRLTVT.

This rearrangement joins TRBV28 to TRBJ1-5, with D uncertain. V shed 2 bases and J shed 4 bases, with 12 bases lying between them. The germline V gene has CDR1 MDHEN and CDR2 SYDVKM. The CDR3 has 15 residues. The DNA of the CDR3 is TGTGCCAGCAGTTTACTCTCAACCGTTAATCAGCCCCAGCATTTT. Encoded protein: CASSLLSTVNQPQHF.

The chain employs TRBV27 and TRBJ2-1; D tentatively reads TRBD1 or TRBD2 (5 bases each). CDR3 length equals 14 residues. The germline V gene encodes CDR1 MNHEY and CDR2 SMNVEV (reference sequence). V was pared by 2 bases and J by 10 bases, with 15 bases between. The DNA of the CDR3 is TGTGCCAGCAGTTTAACCTCCGCAGAGGGGGAGCAGTTCTTC. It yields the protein CASSLTSAEGEQFF.

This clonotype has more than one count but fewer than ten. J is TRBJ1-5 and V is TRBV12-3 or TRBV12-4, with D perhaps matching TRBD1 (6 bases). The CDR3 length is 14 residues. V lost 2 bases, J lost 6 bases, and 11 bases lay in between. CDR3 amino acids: CASSLQGRPQPQHF. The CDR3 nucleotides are TGTGCCAGCAGTTTACAGGGGCGGCCTCAGCCCCAGCATTTT.

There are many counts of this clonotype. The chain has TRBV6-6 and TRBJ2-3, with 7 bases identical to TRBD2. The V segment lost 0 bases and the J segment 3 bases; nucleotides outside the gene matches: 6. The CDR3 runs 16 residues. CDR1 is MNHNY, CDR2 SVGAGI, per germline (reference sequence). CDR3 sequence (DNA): TGTGCCAGCAGTTACTCGATTCGCGGGAGTACAGATACGCAGTATTTT. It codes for CASSYSIRGSTDTQYF.

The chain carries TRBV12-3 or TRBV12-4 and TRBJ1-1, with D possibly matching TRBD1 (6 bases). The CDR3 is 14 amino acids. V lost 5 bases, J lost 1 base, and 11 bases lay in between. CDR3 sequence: CASSRQVRNTEAFF. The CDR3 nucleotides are TGTGCCAGCAGTCGACAGGTCAGGAACACTGAAGCTTTCTTT.

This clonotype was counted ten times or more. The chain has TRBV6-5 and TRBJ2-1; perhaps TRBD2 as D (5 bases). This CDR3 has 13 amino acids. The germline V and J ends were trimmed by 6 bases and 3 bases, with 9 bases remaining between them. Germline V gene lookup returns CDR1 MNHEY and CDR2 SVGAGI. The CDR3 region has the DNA TGTGCCAGCAGGCGGGCAGACTACAATGAGCAGTTCTTC. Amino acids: CASRRADYNEQFF.

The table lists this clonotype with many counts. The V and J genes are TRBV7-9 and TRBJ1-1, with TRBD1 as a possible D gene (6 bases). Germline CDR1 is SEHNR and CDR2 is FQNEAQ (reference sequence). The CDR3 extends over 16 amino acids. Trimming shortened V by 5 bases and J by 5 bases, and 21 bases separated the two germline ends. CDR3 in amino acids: CASSPPLGSGDTEAFF. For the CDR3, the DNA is TGTGCCAGCAGCCCGCCCTTAGGGTCAGGGGATACTGAAGCTTTCTTT.

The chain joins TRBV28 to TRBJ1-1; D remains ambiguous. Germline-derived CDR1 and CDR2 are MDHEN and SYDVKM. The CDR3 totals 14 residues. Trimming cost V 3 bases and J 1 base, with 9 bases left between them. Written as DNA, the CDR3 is TGTGCCAGCAGTTTTAGAGCGGCGAACACTGAAGCTTTCTTT. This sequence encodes CASSFRAANTEAFF.

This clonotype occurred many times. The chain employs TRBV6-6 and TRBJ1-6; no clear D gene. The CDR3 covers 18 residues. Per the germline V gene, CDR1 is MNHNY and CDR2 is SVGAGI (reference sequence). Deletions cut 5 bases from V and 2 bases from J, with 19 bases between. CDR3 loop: CASSPRLSSRTYNSPLHF. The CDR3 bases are TGTGCCAGCAGTCCCCGTCTGTCCTCGAGGACCTATAATTCACCCCTCCACTTT.

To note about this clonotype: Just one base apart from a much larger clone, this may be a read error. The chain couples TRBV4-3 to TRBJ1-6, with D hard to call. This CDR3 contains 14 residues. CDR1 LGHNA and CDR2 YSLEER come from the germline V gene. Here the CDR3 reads CASSQDVRDSHLHF. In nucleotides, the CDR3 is TGCGCCAGCAGCCAAGATGTCCGGGATTCACACCTCCACTTT.

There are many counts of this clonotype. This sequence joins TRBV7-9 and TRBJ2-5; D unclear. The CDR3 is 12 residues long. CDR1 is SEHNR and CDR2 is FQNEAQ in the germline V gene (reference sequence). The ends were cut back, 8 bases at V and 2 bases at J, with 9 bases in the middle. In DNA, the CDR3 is TGTGCCAGCGGGTGGGGTCAAGAGACCCAGTACTTC. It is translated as CASGWGQETQYF. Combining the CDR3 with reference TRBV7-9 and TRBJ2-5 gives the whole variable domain DTGVSQNPRHKITKRGQNVTFRCDPISEHNRLYWYRQTLGQGPEFLTYFQNEAQLEKSRLLSDRFSAERPKGSFSTLEIQRTEQGDSAMYLCASGWGQETQYFGPGTRLLVL.

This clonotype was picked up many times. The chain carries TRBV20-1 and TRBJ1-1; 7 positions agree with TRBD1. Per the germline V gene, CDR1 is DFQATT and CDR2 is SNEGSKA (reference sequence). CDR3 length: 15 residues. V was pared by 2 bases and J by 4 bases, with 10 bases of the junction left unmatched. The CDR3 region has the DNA TGCAGTGCTAGACCGCTGAGGGGGCTTAGCACTGAAGCTTTCTTT. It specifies CSARPLRGLSTEAFF.

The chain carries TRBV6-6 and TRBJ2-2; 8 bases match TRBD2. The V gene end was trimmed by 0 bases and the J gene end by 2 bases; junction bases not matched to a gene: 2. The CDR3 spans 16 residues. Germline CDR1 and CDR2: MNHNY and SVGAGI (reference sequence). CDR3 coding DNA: TGTGCCAGCAGTTACTCAACTAGCGGTAACACCGGGGAGCTGTTTTTT. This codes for CASSYSTSGNTGELFF.

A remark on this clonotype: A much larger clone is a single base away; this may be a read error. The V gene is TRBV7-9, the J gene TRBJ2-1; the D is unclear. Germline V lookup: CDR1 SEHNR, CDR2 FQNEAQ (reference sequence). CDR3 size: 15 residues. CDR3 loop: CASSLAGVYNNEQLF. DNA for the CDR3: TGTGCCAGCAGCTTAGCGGGTGTCTATAACAATGAGCAGTTATTC.

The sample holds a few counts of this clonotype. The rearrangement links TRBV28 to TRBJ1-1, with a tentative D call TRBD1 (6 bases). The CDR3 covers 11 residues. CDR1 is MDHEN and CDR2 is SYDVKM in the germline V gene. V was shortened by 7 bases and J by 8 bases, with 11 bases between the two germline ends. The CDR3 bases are TGTGCCAGCACCGCCGGGACAGAAGCTTTCTTT. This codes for CASTAGTEAFF.

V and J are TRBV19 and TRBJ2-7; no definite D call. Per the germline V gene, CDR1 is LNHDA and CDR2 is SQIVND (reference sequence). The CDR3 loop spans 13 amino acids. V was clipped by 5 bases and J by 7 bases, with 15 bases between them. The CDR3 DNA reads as TGTGCCAGTAGTCTCCGGGTTTTCATGGAGCAGTACTTC. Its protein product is CASSLRVFMEQYF.

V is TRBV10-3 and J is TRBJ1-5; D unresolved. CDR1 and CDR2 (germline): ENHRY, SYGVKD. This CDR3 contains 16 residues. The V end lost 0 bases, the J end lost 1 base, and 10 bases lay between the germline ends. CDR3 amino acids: CAISESEGISNQPQHF. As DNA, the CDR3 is TGTGCCATCAGTGAGTCGGAAGGGATCAGCAATCAGCCCCAGCATTTT.

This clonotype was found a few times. In nucleotides, the CDR3 is TGTGCCAGCAGTATAACGAGACAGAACACTGAAGCTTTCTTT. Translated: CASSITRQNTEAFF. The rearrangement links TRBV12-3 or TRBV12-4 to TRBJ1-1; D unresolved. The V end was cut by 5 bases, the J end by 1 base, with 11 bases between. The CDR3 runs to 14 residues.

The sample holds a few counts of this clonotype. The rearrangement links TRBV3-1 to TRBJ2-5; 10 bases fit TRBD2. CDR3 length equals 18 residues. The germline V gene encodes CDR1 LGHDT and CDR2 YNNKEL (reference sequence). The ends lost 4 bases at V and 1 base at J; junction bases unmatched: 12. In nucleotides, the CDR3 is TGTGCCAGCAGCCTCCTCACTAGCGGGAAGAGGGCCCAAGAGACCCAGTACTTC. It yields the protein CASSLLTSGKRAQETQYF.

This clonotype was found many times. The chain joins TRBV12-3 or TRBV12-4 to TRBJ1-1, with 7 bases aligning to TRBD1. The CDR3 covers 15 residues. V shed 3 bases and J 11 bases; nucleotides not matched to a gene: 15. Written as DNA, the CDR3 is TGTGCCAGCAGTTTTACCCGGACAGGAGGACCAGGGGCTTTCTTT. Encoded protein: CASSFTRTGGPGAFF.

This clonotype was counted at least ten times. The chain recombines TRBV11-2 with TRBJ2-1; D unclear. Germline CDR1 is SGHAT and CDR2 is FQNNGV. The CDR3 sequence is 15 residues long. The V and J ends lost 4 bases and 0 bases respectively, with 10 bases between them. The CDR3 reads CASSYEVSSYNEQFF. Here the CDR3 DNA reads TGTGCCAGCAGCTACGAGGTTAGCTCCTACAATGAGCAGTTCTTC.